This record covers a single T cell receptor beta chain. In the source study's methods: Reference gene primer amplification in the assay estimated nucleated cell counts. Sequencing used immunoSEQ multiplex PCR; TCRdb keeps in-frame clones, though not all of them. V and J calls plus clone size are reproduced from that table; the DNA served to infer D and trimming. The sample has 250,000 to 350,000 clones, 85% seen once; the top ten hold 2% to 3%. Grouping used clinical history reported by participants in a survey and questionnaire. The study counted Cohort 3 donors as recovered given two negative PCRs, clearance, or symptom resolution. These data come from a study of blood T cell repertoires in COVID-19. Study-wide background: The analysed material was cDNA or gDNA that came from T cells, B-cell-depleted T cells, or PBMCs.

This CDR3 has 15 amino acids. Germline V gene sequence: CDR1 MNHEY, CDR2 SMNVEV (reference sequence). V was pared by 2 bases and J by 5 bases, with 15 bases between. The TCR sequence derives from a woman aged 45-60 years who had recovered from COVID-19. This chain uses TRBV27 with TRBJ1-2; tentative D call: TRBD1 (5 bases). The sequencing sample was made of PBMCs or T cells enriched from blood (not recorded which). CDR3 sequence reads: CASSLLGGGVYGYTF. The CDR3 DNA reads TGTGCCAGCAGTTTACTTGGCGGGGGAGTGTATGGCTACACCTTC.